The 23 T cell receptor beta chains below come from one sample, sequenced in a study of blood T cell repertoires in COVID-19. Sequenced by immunoSEQ multiplex PCR; TCRdb stores in-frame clones only, minus some. Here the sample spans about 350,000 clones, 85% to 90% being singletons. The sample taken for sequencing was PBMCs or T cells enriched from blood (not recorded which). The receptors originated from a woman aged 25 to 39 who had been exposed to COVID-19.

This clone was recorded only once. The chain combines TRBV3-1 (or the pseudogene TRBV3-2) with TRBJ2-7; 11 nucleotides agree with TRBD2. From germline, CDR1 is LGHDT and CDR2 YNNKEL (reference sequence). The CDR3 has 18 residues. J lost 0 bases, V lost 1 base, and 8 bases had no gene match. The CDR3 coding sequence is TGTGCCAGCAGCCAAGTTCTGGAGGGACTAGCGGTCTCCTACGAGCAGTACTTC. Its translation is CASSQVLEGLAVSYEQYF.

The chain combines TRBV2 with TRBJ2-5; TRBD2 matches at 8 bases. CDR1 and CDR2 from the germline V gene are SNHLY and FYNNEI. Trimming at V came to 1 base and at J to 7 bases, leaving 5 bases not matched to a gene. The CDR3 sequence is 14 residues long. CDR3 nucleotide sequence: TGTGCCAGCAGTGAAGGACTAGCGATGGGGACCCAGTACTTC. This encodes CASSEGLAMGTQYF.

The V and J genes are TRBV27 and TRBJ1-6; TRBD1 might be the D (5 bases). Between the trimmed V and J ends, which lost 5 bases and 6 bases, there was a span of 11 bases. The V gene's germline CDR1 is MNHEY and CDR2 SMNVEV (reference sequence). This CDR3 has 14 amino acids. CDR3 region: CASSMRGFNSPLHF. The CDR3 DNA is TGTGCCAGCAGTATGCGGGGCTTTAATTCACCCCTCCACTTT.

This chain connects TRBV12-3 or TRBV12-4 to TRBJ2-1; 8 nucleotides align to TRBD1. With V trimmed by 6 bases and J by 10 bases, 5 bases remained unmatched. The CDR3 runs to 12 residues. The CDR3 sequence: CASSWTGFEQFF. CDR3 DNA: TGTGCCAGCAGCTGGACAGGGTTCGAGCAGTTCTTC.

There are a few counts of this clone. This chain joins TRBV30 and TRBJ1-1; D is unclear. This CDR3 is 14 amino acids long. The V and J ends lost 5 bases and 0 bases respectively, with 13 bases between them. Germline V gene data show CDR1 as GTSNPN and CDR2 as SVGIG (reference sequence). The CDR3 region has the DNA TGTGCCTGGGTGCAGGTACTCATGAACACTGAAGCTTTCTTT. As protein: CAWVQVLMNTEAFF.

The chain uses TRBV7-8 and TRBJ2-3, with TRBD2 identical over 12 bases. V lost 3 bases and J lost 0; bases outside the gene matches: 10. The CDR3 is 19 residues long. In germline, CDR1 is SGHVS, CDR2 FQNEAQ. CDR3 amino acids: CASSFAGGTSGPSTDTQYF. The CDR3 DNA is TGTGCCAGCAGCTTTGCAGGGGGGACTAGCGGGCCTAGCACAGATACGCAGTATTTT. Combining the CDR3 with reference TRBV7-8 and TRBJ2-3 gives the whole variable domain GAGVSQSPRYKVAKRGQDVALRCDPISGHVSLFWYQQALGQGPEFLTYFQNEAQLDKSGLPSDRFFAERPEGSVSTLKIQRTQQEDSAVYLCASSFAGGTSGPSTDTQYFGPGTRLTVL.

The chain uses TRBV3-1 (or the pseudogene TRBV3-2) and TRBJ2-1; D is perhaps TRBD1 (5 bases). V was shortened by 2 bases and J by 13 bases, with 15 bases between the two germline ends. The CDR3 is made up of 13 amino acids. Germline lookup yields CDR1 LGHDT and CDR2 YNNKEL (reference sequence). The CDR3 region has the DNA TGTGCCAGCAGCCAACAGACCCAAGGGGATCAGTTCTTC. Its protein product is CASSQQTQGDQFF.

This clone was seen just once. This chain connects TRBV2 to TRBJ2-2; D remains ambiguous. The CDR3 is 14 amino acids. CDR1 and CDR2 (germline): SNHLY, FYNNEI. Trimming removed 3 bases from V and 1 base from J, with 6 bases in between. The CDR3 nucleotides read TGTGCCAGCAGTGACGGTCGGAACACCGGGGAGCTGTTTTTT. It encodes CASSDGRNTGELFF.

This chain joins TRBV5-1 and TRBJ1-1; 8 bases are a match to TRBD1. The CDR3 is 16 amino acids. After removal of 2 bases from V and 11 bases from J, the junction contained 17 bases not matched to a gene. CDR1 SGHRS and CDR2 YFSETQ come from the germline V gene. CDR3 residues: CASSFGSSDRAESAFF. CDR3 bases: TGCGCCAGCAGCTTCGGGAGCTCGGACAGGGCTGAATCGGCTTTCTTT.

The CDR3 sequence: CASSSGYQETQYF. The CDR3 DNA is TGTGCCAGCAGTTCAGGGTACCAAGAGACCCAGTACTTC. The chain joins TRBV28 to TRBJ2-5; maybe TRBD1 (5 bases). This CDR3 is 13 amino acids long. Per germline, CDR1 MDHEN and CDR2 SYDVKM. V was clipped by 4 bases and J by 0 bases, with 6 bases between them.

The rearrangement joins TRBV5-1 to TRBJ2-7, with TRBD2 matching over 8 bases. Germline CDR1 is SGHRS and CDR2 is YFSETQ. The J segment lost 6 bases and the V segment lost 4 bases, leaving 6 bases of the junction unmatched. The CDR3 is 13 residues long. CDR3 protein: CASSPGGEGEQYF. The DNA of the CDR3 is TGCGCCAGCAGCCCCGGGGGGGAGGGCGAGCAGTACTTC.

This clone was recorded only once. The J gene is TRBJ2-7, the V gene TRBV5-1; no clear D gene. CDR3 length: 11 residues. V was cut by 3 bases and J by 2 bases, with 3 bases left in between. Germline V gives CDR1 SGHRS, CDR2 YFSETQ. The CDR3 loop is CASSSTYEQYF. As DNA, the CDR3 is TGCGCCAGCAGCTCAACCTACGAGCAGTACTTC.

V gene TRBV20-1 combines with J gene TRBJ2-1, with 12 bases matching TRBD2. CDR1 and CDR2 (germline): DFQATT, SNEGSKA (reference sequence). The CDR3 covers 14 residues. V gave up 3 bases and J gave up 9 bases; unmatched junction bases: 6. CDR3 bases: TGCAGTGCTAGTCAACTAGCGGGAGGAAGTGAGCAGTTCTTC. Amino acid sequence: CSASQLAGGSEQFF.

The chain has TRBV9 and TRBJ1-6; no reliable D call. The CDR3 has 13 residues. V dropped 5 bases and J dropped 5 bases, with 8 bases sitting between them. Germline V lookup: CDR1 SGDLS, CDR2 YYNGEE. The CDR3 DNA follows: TGTGCCAGCAGGGGCCAGAATAATTCACCCCTCCACTTT. Translated, it gives CASRGQNNSPLHF. Combining the CDR3 with reference TRBV9 and TRBJ1-6 gives the whole variable domain DSGVTQTPKHLITATGQRVTLRCSPRSGDLSVYWYQQSLDQGLQFLIQYYNGEERAKGNILERFSAQQFPDLHSELNLSSLELGDSALYFCASRGQNNSPLHFGNGTRLTVT.

The chain couples TRBV27 to TRBJ2-2, with 8 bases matching TRBD2. V lost 5 bases and J lost 4; bases outside the gene matches: 9. The CDR3 consists of 16 residues. Per germline, CDR1 MNHEY and CDR2 SMNVEV (reference sequence). The CDR3 region is CASSPLLAGSTGELFF. The CDR3 DNA reads as TGTGCCAGCAGTCCATTGTTAGCGGGGAGCACCGGGGAGCTGTTTTTT.

This clone has only a few counts. The J gene is TRBJ1-2, the V gene TRBV3-1 (or the pseudogene TRBV3-2); D might be TRBD1 (5 bases). With 4 bases removed from V and 3 bases from J, the gap between germline ends came to 9 bases. Germline values: CDR1 LGHDT, CDR2 YNNKEL (reference sequence). The CDR3 consists of 13 residues. As DNA, the CDR3 is TGTGCCAGCAGCCTGAGGACATACTATGGCTACACCTTC. Translated, it gives CASSLRTYYGYTF.

The chain combines TRBV3-1 (or the pseudogene TRBV3-2) with TRBJ2-7, with a weak D call TRBD2 (5 bases). The CDR3 loop spans 14 amino acids. Germline CDR1 reads LGHDT; CDR2 reads YNNKEL (reference sequence). Trimming pared 1 base from V and 6 bases from J, leaving 13 bases between. DNA for the CDR3: TGTGCCAGCAGCCAAGGTGCGGGCTTCGGCGAGCAGTACTTC. Amino acid sequence: CASSQGAGFGEQYF.

The chain employs TRBV28 and TRBJ2-5, with D tentatively TRBD1 (6 bases). The CDR3 is 11 amino acids. V was pared by 8 bases and J by 10 bases, with 14 bases between. The germline V gene has CDR1 MDHEN and CDR2 SYDVKM. CDR3 DNA: TGTGCCAGCTTAGGCGAAGGGGGCCAGTACTTC. It codes for CASLGEGGQYF.

The chain joins TRBV2 to TRBJ1-2; TRBD1 might be the D (5 bases). V gave up 7 bases and J gave up 7 bases, with 22 bases separating them. CDR1 is SNHLY and CDR2 is FYNNEI in the germline V gene. The CDR3 length is 15 residues. CDR3 sequence reads: CASNAGPGRAAGYTF. The CDR3 DNA reads TGTGCCAGCAATGCAGGCCCAGGCAGGGCGGCTGGCTACACCTTC. The full variable domain, in which reference TRBV2 and TRBJ1-2 provide the parts outside the CDR3, is EPEVTQTPSHQVTQMGQEVILRCVPISNHLYFYWYRQILGQKVEFLVSFYNNEISEKSEIFDDQFSVERPDGSNFTLKIRSTKLEDSAMYFCASNAGPGRAAGYTFGSGTRLTVV.

The chain carries TRBV6-6 and TRBJ2-2; 12 bases match TRBD2. Trimming at V came to 2 bases and at J to 7 bases, leaving 5 bases not matched to a gene. Per germline, CDR1 MNHNY and CDR2 SVGAGI (reference sequence). This CDR3 has 16 residues. The CDR3 DNA sequence: TGTGCCAGCAGTTACGGACTAGCGGGACGGGGCGGGGAGCTGTTTTTT. Translated, it gives CASSYGLAGRGGELFF.

This chain links TRBV11-2 with TRBJ2-1; 8 bases fit TRBD2. CDR1 SGHAT and CDR2 FQNNGV come from the germline V gene. V lost 5 bases to trimming and J lost 0 bases; unmatched junction nucleotides: 15. This CDR3 spans 19 amino acids. CDR3 bases: TGTGCCAGCAGCGACGGGAGGCTAGCGGGCTTTACCTCCTACAATGAGCAGTTCTTC. Translating gives CASSDGRLAGFTSYNEQFF.

This chain connects TRBV11-2 to TRBJ2-3, with D unclear. Germline V CDR1 and CDR2: SGHAT, FQNNGV. V was clipped by 1 base and J by 5 bases, with 4 bases between them. This CDR3 spans 12 amino acids. The CDR3 nucleotides read TGTGCCAGCAGCTTAGTAGAAGATACGCAGTATTTT. Amino acid sequence: CASSLVEDTQYF.

The rearrangement links TRBV5-1 to TRBJ1-4; the match to TRBD1 covers 9 bases. This CDR3 is 14 amino acids long. V trimming: 4 bases; J trimming: 7 bases; junction bases outside the gene matches: 5. CDR1 is SGHRS, CDR2 YFSETQ, per germline. CDR3 loop: CASSTGGAGEKLFF. CDR3 DNA sequence: TGCGCCAGCAGCACAGGGGGCGCAGGTGAAAAACTGTTTTTT.